Listed below are T cell receptor beta chains from one sample, sequenced in a study of T cell repertoires in aging, cancer and after chemotherapy. TCRdb reprocessed the multiplex PCR reads with MiXCR, giving one entry per CDR3 protein. The sample has thousands of distinct CDR3 sequences; roughly three fifths are singletons. Sequencing was done on a sample of blood. The receptors stem from a human donor with a blood cancer. The CDR3 runs from the conserved cysteine through the conserved F or W. The D gene is left open where the match is weak. Expanded clones get a size class; other rows say once, few or many, or leave the size out.

V gene: TRBV7-3; J gene: TRBJ2-5; clone size: .; D gene: TRBD1; CDR3 protein: CASSLNRGETQYF; CDR3 DNA: TGTGCCAGCAGCTTAAACAGGGGGGAGACCCAGTACTTC
V gene: TRBV12-3/TRBV12-4; J gene: TRBJ1-2; clone size: .; D gene: .; CDR3 protein: CASSFLPRSPYGYTF; CDR3 DNA: TGTGCCAGCAGTTTTCTTCCCCGGTCCCCTTATGGCTACACCTTC
V gene: TRBV6-5; J gene: TRBJ1-2; clone size: .; D gene: TRBD1; CDR3 protein: CASRPRQGRGYTF; CDR3 DNA: TGTGCCAGCAGACCCCGACAGGGTCGTGGCTACACCTTC
V gene: TRBV7-2; J gene: TRBJ2-7; clone size: .; D gene: .; CDR3 protein: CASSLAGPYEQYF; CDR3 DNA: TGTGCCAGCAGCTTAGCCGGTCCCTACGAGCAGTACTTC
V gene: TRBV11-1; J gene: TRBJ2-1; clone size: .; D gene: TRBD2; CDR3 protein: CATRTSRDNEQFF; CDR3 DNA: TGTGCCACCAGGACTAGCAGAGACAATGAGCAGTTCTTC
V gene: TRBV6-2/TRBV6-3; J gene: TRBJ2-5; clone size: .; D gene: .; CDR3 protein: CASTEEHDRETQYF; CDR3 DNA: TGTGCCAGCACCGAAGAGCACGACAGAGAGACCCAGTACTTC
V gene: TRBV7-6; J gene: TRBJ1-3; clone size: .; D gene: .; CDR3 protein: CASSLASGSGNTIYF; CDR3 DNA: TGTGCCAGCAGCTTAGCGTCCGGCTCTGGAAACACCATATATTTT
V gene: TRBV12-3/TRBV12-4; J gene: TRBJ2-1; clone size: few; D gene: TRBD2; CDR3 protein: CASSRGLAGLYEQFF; CDR3 DNA: TGTGCCAGCAGTCGGGGACTAGCGGGCTTGTATGAGCAGTTCTTC
V gene: TRBV12-3/TRBV12-4; J gene: TRBJ2-3; clone size: .; D gene: .; CDR3 protein: CASSWAQEADTQYF; CDR3 DNA: TGTGCCAGCAGTTGGGCCCAGGAGGCAGATACGCAGTATTTT
V gene: TRBV5-6; J gene: TRBJ1-1; clone size: once; D gene: .; CDR3 protein: CASRWGRDTEAFF; CDR3 DNA: TGTGCCAGCAGGTGGGGTAGGGACACTGAAGCTTTCTTT
V gene: TRBV10-3; J gene: TRBJ2-7; clone size: .; D gene: .; CDR3 protein: CAISEGTYSYEQYF; CDR3 DNA: TGTGCCATCAGTGAGGGGACCTATTCGTACGAGCAGTACTTC
V gene: TRBV30; J gene: TRBJ2-5; clone size: .; D gene: TRBD2; CDR3 protein: CAWSWVAGYQETQYF; CDR3 DNA: TGTGCCTGGAGTTGGGTAGCGGGGTACCAAGAGACCCAGTACTTC
V gene: TRBV6-5; J gene: TRBJ2-3; clone size: once; D gene: TRBD2; CDR3 protein: CASSTLAGGHGDTQYF; CDR3 DNA: TGTGCCAGCAGTACATTAGCGGGAGGACACGGAGATACGCAGTATTTT
V gene: TRBV7-2; J gene: TRBJ2-5; clone size: .; D gene: TRBD2; CDR3 protein: CASSLASGGEYRQYF; CDR3 DNA: TGTGCCAGCAGCTTAGCTAGCGGGGGGGAATATAGGCAGTACTTC
V gene: TRBV12-3/TRBV12-4; J gene: TRBJ1-2; clone size: .; D gene: TRBD1; CDR3 protein: CASSTSGTGGNANYGYTF; CDR3 DNA: TGTGCCAGCAGTACGTCCGGGACAGGGGGCAATGCTAACTATGGCTACACCTTC
V gene: TRBV6-2/TRBV6-3; J gene: TRBJ1-2; clone size: .; D gene: TRBD1; CDR3 protein: CASSEAGGQGQGYTF; CDR3 DNA: TGTGCCAGCAGTGAAGCGGGGGGACAGGGTCAAGGCTACACCTTC
V gene: TRBV6-5; J gene: TRBJ1-1; clone size: .; D gene: .; CDR3 protein: CASSGTNTEAFF; CDR3 DNA: TGTGCCAGCAGTGGAACGAACACTGAAGCTTTCTTT
V gene: TRBV6-2/TRBV6-3; J gene: TRBJ1-5; clone size: .; D gene: .; CDR3 protein: CASSEVRGSRGNQPQHF; CDR3 DNA: TGTGCCAGCAGTGAAGTCAGAGGGTCTAGAGGCAATCAGCCCCAGCATTTT
V gene: TRBV12-5; J gene: TRBJ1-4; clone size: once; D gene: TRBD1; CDR3 protein: CAAPPGQGNGKLFF; CDR3 DNA: TGTGCTGCGCCCCCGGGACAGGGGAATGGAAAACTGTTTTTT
V gene: TRBV30; J gene: TRBJ1-1; clone size: .; D gene: .; CDR3 protein: CASGRRQMNTEAFF; CDR3 DNA: TGTGCCTCCGGACGGCGCCAGATGAACACTGAAGCTTTCTTT
V gene: TRBV5-4; J gene: TRBJ2-5; clone size: .; D gene: TRBD1; CDR3 protein: CASSRGQGVPETQYF; CDR3 DNA: TGTGCCAGCAGCCGGGGACAGGGGGTGCCGGAGACCCAGTACTTC
V gene: TRBV5-1; J gene: TRBJ2-1; clone size: .; D gene: TRBD2; CDR3 protein: CASSLGGLGINEQFF; CDR3 DNA: TGCGCCAGCAGCTTGGGGGGACTAGGGATCAATGAGCAGTTCTTC
V gene: TRBV29-1; J gene: TRBJ2-1; clone size: hyperexpanded; D gene: .; CDR3 protein: CSANGGSQDPYNEQFF; CDR3 DNA: TGCAGCGCCAACGGCGGCTCCCAGGACCCTTACAATGAGCAGTTCTTC
V gene: TRBV7-6; J gene: TRBJ2-5; clone size: .; D gene: .; CDR3 protein: CASSLDQGGETQYF; CDR3 DNA: TGTGCCAGCAGCTTAGATCAGGGCGGGGAGACCCAGTACTTC
V gene: TRBV7-9; J gene: TRBJ1-6; clone size: .; D gene: TRBD1; CDR3 protein: CASSGTENSPLHF; CDR3 DNA: TGTGCCAGCAGCGGGACAGAGAATTCACCCCTCCACTTT
V gene: TRBV7-6; J gene: TRBJ2-7; clone size: .; D gene: .; CDR3 protein: CASSFQGSYEQYF; CDR3 DNA: TGCGCCAGCAGCTTTCAGGGTTCCTACGAGCAGTACTTC
V gene: TRBV30; J gene: TRBJ2-7; clone size: once; D gene: TRBD1; CDR3 protein: CACIRDRLQYEQYF; CDR3 DNA: TGTGCCTGCATCCGGGACAGGTTACAGTACGAGCAGTACTTC
V gene: TRBV6-1; J gene: TRBJ2-7; clone size: .; D gene: .; CDR3 protein: CASILPHETMQYF; CDR3 DNA: TGTGCCAGCATCCTACCCCATGAGACCATGCAGTACTTC
V gene: TRBV10-1; J gene: TRBJ2-3; clone size: .; D gene: .; CDR3 protein: CASSDWVEGFTDTQYF; CDR3 DNA: TGCGCCAGCAGTGATTGGGTGGAAGGGTTCACAGATACGCAGTATTTT
V gene: TRBV15; J gene: TRBJ2-7; clone size: .; D gene: .; CDR3 protein: CATSRGSLNNEQYF; CDR3 DNA: TGTGCCACCAGCAGAGGGTCGCTGAACAACGAGCAGTACTTC
V gene: TRBV7-2; J gene: TRBJ2-1; clone size: .; D gene: .; CDR3 protein: CASSLEGAGPYNEQFF; CDR3 DNA: TGTGCCAGCAGCCTCGAAGGAGCTGGGCCCTACAATGAGCAGTTCTTC
V gene: TRBV30; J gene: TRBJ1-3; clone size: .; D gene: TRBD1; CDR3 protein: CASGDRANLGSIYF; CDR3 DNA: TGTGCCTCGGGGGACAGGGCAAACTTGGGATCTATATATTTT
V gene: TRBV20-1; J gene: TRBJ2-7; clone size: .; D gene: .; CDR3 protein: CSASIQDYEQYF; CDR3 DNA: TGCAGTGCTTCCATACAAGACTACGAGCAGTACTTC
V gene: TRBV6-5; J gene: TRBJ2-7; clone size: large; D gene: TRBD2; CDR3 protein: CASSLRLAGGHEQYF; CDR3 DNA: TGTGCCAGCAGTTTACGACTAGCGGGAGGGCACGAGCAGTACTTC
V gene: TRBV19; J gene: TRBJ2-7; clone size: .; D gene: .; CDR3 protein: CASSRGQIYEQYF; CDR3 DNA: TGTGCCAGTAGTAGAGGACAGATCTACGAGCAGTACTTC
V gene: TRBV6-5; J gene: TRBJ1-5; clone size: .; D gene: .; CDR3 protein: CASSGGRANQPQHF; CDR3 DNA: TGTGCCAGCAGTGGGGGCCGGGCGAATCAGCCCCAGCATTTT
V gene: TRBV6-2/TRBV6-3; J gene: TRBJ1-2; clone size: .; D gene: TRBD1; CDR3 protein: CASAGGDYGYTF; CDR3 DNA: TGTGCCAGCGCAGGGGGGGACTATGGCTACACCTTC
V gene: TRBV30; J gene: TRBJ2-1; clone size: .; D gene: TRBD2; CDR3 protein: CAWSTPEERGDNEQFF; CDR3 DNA: TGTGCCTGGAGTACCCCGGAAGAGCGGGGGGACAATGAGCAGTTCTTC
V gene: TRBV6-5; J gene: TRBJ1-5; clone size: .; D gene: .; CDR3 protein: CASSLRGQPQHF; CDR3 DNA: TGTGCCAGCAGTTTGAGGGGTCAGCCCCAGCATTTT
V gene: TRBV6-5; J gene: TRBJ2-5; clone size: .; D gene: .; CDR3 protein: CASSYSPGFQETQYF; CDR3 DNA: TGTGCCAGCAGTTACTCGCCGGGCTTCCAAGAGACCCAGTACTTC
V gene: TRBV30; J gene: TRBJ1-2; clone size: .; D gene: .; CDR3 protein: CAWSGAGEGYTF; CDR3 DNA: TGTGCCTGGAGTGGTGCAGGGGAAGGCTACACCTTC